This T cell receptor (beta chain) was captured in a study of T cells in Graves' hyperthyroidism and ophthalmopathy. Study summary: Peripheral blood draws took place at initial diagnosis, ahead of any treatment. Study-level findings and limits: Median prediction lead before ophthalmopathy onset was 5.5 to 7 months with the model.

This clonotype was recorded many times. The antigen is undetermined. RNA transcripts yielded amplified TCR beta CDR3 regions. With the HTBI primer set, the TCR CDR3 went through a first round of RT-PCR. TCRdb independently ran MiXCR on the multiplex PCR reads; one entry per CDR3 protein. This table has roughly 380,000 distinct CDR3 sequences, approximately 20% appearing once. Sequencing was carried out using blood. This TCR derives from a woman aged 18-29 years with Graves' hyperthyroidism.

CDR3 loop: CATSGRTGGGYTF. In nucleotides, the CDR3 is TGTGCCACCAGCGGACGGACAGGAGGCGGCTACACCTTC. The chain carries TRBV15 and TRBJ1-2; 7 bases align to TRBD1. This CDR3 is built from 13 residues. The ends lost 5 bases at V and 8 bases at J; junction bases unmatched: 8. Germline-derived CDR1 and CDR2 are LNHNV and YYDKDF (reference sequence). Complete variable domain (other parts from reference TRBV15 and TRBJ1-2): DAMVIQNPRYQVTQFGKPVTLSCSQTLNHNVMYWYQQKSSQAPKLLFHYYDKDFNNEADTPDNFQSRRPNTSFCFLDIRSPGLGDTAMYLCATSGRTGGGYTFGSGTRLTVV.